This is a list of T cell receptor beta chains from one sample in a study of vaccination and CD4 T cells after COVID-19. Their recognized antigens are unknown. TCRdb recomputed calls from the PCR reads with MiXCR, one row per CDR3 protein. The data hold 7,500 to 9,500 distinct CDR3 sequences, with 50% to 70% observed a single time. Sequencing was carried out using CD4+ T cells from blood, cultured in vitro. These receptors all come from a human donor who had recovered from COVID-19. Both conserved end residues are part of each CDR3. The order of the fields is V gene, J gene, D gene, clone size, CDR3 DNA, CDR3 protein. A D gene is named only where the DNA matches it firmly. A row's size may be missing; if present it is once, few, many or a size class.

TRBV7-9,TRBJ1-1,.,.,TGTGCCAGCAGCCTACTACGCATCAGGGGTAATACTGAAGCTTTCTTT,CASSLLRIRGNTEAFF
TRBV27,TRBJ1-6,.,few,TGTGCCAGCAGGGGATCTCAGGGGTTTAGCTCCTATAATTCACCCCTCCACTTT,CASRGSQGFSSYNSPLHF
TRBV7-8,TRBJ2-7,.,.,TGTGCCAGCAGCAACAGACGAATCGGCGCAGGGAAGGTTGGCTCCTACGAGCAGTACTTC,CASSNRRIGAGKVGSYEQYF
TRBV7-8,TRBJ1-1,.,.,TGTGCCAGCAGCTTAGCGCGGGCAGGGACCATTAGGGCTTTCTTT,CASSLARAGTIRAFF
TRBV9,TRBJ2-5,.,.,TGTGCCAGCAGCGTAGCTGGCCCTGGTGCCCAGTACTTC,CASSVAGPGAQYF
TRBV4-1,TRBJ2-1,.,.,TGCGCCAGCAGCCAAGAATGGGGGAGAATGGATGAGCAGTTCTTC,CASSQEWGRMDEQFF
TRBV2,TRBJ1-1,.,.,TGTGCCAGCAGTGCCAAGGGTACGAACACTGAAGCTTTCTTT,CASSAKGTNTEAFF
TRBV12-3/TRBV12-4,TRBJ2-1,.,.,TGTGCCAGCAGTTTCCCTGGACCCTACAATGAGCAGTTCTTC,CASSFPGPYNEQFF
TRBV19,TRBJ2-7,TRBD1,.,TGTGCCAACCTAACCGGGACAGGGCCACCTTCCTACGAGCAGTACTTC,CANLTGTGPPSYEQYF
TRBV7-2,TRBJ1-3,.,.,TGTGCCAGCAGCTTAGCGAGACTCCGGGACTCTGGAAACACCATATATTTT,CASSLARLRDSGNTIYF